Below are 9 T cell receptor beta chains sequenced from a single sample in a study of shared clonotypes between healthy human individuals. Some clones are missing from TCRdb's copy, which holds only in-frame ones; the method was immunoSEQ multiplex PCR. The sample carries 1.6 million or so clones, approximately 98.5% recorded once. The specimen was naive CD4+ T cells sorted from blood. The subset is: CD45RA+ positively selected. The receptors were gathered from a man aged 25 to 45 in good health.

This sequence joins TRBV28 and TRBJ2-7, with D perhaps matching TRBD1 (6 bases). Trimming removed 7 bases from V and 2 bases from J, with 15 bases in between. The CDR3 runs 14 residues. Looked up from germline, CDR1 is MDHEN and CDR2 is SYDVKM. The CDR3 protein is CASIPGAAAYEQYF. Written as DNA, the CDR3 is TGTGCCAGCATTCCAGGGGCGGCGGCCTACGAGCAGTACTTC.

The CDR3 loop reads CASDRAQSTEAFF. As DNA, the CDR3 is TGTGCCAGTGACAGGGCTCAGAGCACTGAAGCTTTCTTT. V is TRBV6-1 and J is TRBJ1-1; 7 positions agree with TRBD1. CDR1 and CDR2 (germline): MNHNS, SASEGT. There are 13 residues in the CDR3. V dropped 9 bases and J dropped 4; count of bases not matched to a gene: 8.

V usage is TRBV5-1 and J usage is TRBJ2-1; 10 bases are shared with TRBD1. Germline trimming cut 4 bases from V and 15 bases from J; bases unmatched to any gene: 10. Germline values: CDR1 SGHRS, CDR2 YFSETQ. The CDR3 covers 13 residues. CDR3: CASSLTRDRGRFF. In nucleotides, the CDR3 is TGCGCCAGCAGCCTGACCCGGGACAGGGGTCGGTTCTTC. Full variable domain (missing parts from reference TRBV5-1 and TRBJ2-1): KAGVTQTPRYLIKTRGQQVTLSCSPISGHRSVSWYQQTPGQGLQFLFEYFSETQRNKGNFPGRFSGRQFSNSRSEMNVSTLELGDSALYLCASSLTRDRGRFFGPGTRLTVL.

A remark on this clone: Other nucleotide sequences in the sample specify the same CDR3. The chain combines TRBV18 with TRBJ1-1; D uncertain. The CDR3 covers 15 residues. Germline V CDR1 and CDR2: KGHSH, LQKENI. V was shortened by 3 bases and J by 0 bases, with 11 bases between the two germline ends. The CDR3 region has the DNA TGTGCCAGCTCACCTGGTGAGGGATTGAACACTGAAGCTTTCTTT. Translation: CASSPGEGLNTEAFF.

To note about this clone: One junction end does not reproduce the germline sequence, and a read error may be involved. The gene calls are TRBV6-5 and TRBJ2-2; the match to TRBD2 covers 8 bases. CDR1 and CDR2 from the germline V gene are MNHEY and SVGAGI. The CDR3 length is 16 residues. CDR3: CASSYSRLAKTGELFF. CDR3 DNA: TGTGCCAGCAGTTACTCAAGACTAGCGAAGACCGGGGAGCTGTTTTTT.

The chain links TRBV9 to TRBJ2-2; 7 nucleotides match TRBD1. This CDR3 is 19 amino acids long. The V segment lost 3 bases and the J segment 1 base; nucleotides outside the gene matches: 15. The germline gives CDR1 SGDLS, CDR2 YYNGEE. In DNA, the CDR3 is TGTGCCAGCAGCGAATCTCCGACAGGGCTAACTATGAACACCGGGGAGCTGTTTTTT. It specifies CASSESPTGLTMNTGELFF.

In DNA, the CDR3 is TGTGCCAGCAGTGAATCTCCAGGGACGCGGAACACTGAAGCTTTCTTT. It specifies CASSESPGTRNTEAFF. The V gene is TRBV2, the J gene TRBJ1-1; the D gene is possibly TRBD1 (5 bases). Germline lookup yields CDR1 SNHLY and CDR2 FYNNEI. This CDR3 contains 16 residues. Trimming removed 2 bases at V and 1 base at J, with 14 bases between.

This rearrangement joins TRBV7-2 to TRBJ2-3, with D possibly being TRBD1 (6 bases). Deletions cut 1 base from V and 3 bases from J, with 14 bases between. The CDR3 spans 16 residues. Germline CDR1 SGHTA, CDR2 FQGNSA. CDR3 protein: CASSLGRGGFTDTQYF. In nucleotides, the CDR3 is TGTGCCAGCAGCTTAGGCAGGGGTGGGTTTACAGATACGCAGTATTTT.

This chain links TRBV5-5 with TRBJ2-3; TRBD1 agrees at 9 bases. Unmatched junction bases numbered 10, after V lost 0 bases and J lost 5 bases. Per germline, CDR1 SGHKS and CDR2 YYEKEE (reference sequence). The CDR3 runs 17 residues. The CDR3 loop is CASSLAGTGSFVDTQYF. The CDR3 coding sequence is TGTGCCAGCAGCTTGGCCGGGACAGGGTCTTTTGTAGATACGCAGTATTTT. Complete variable domain (other parts from reference TRBV5-5 and TRBJ2-3): DAGVTQSPTHLIKTRGQQVTLRCSPISGHKSVSWYQQVLGQGPQFIFQYYEKEERGRGNFPDRFSARQFPNYSSELNVNALLLGDSALYLCASSLAGTGSFVDTQYFGPGTRLTVL.